This T cell receptor beta chain was sequenced during a study of T cells in localized non-small cell lung cancer (dated by TCRdb to the early 2020s). In terms of the full investigation: Comparing tumors with uninvolved tumor-adjacent lungs, the study looked at the T cell repertoires of hundreds of patients with early-stage NSCLC. All 250 or so NSCLC patients in the cohort were treatment-naive and had localized lung tumors that were resected. A mean age of about 66 years was recorded for the NSCLC patients, of whom under 150 were male and some 99 were female.

At diagnosis, peripheral blood, uninvolved tumor-adjacent lung and tumor were collected and stored as a combination of fresh-frozen and FFPE material. Blood samples were analyzed as peripheral blood mononuclear cells for TCR repertoire profiling. On this clone: Its antigen is currently not known. One base away there is no much larger clone; base qualities are not given.

Via the germline V gene, CDR1 is MNHEY and CDR2 SVGAGI. Relative to germline, V is 2 bases shorter and J is 8 bases shorter, with 10 bases between their ends. From the cysteine up to the phenylalanine, the CDR3 has a length of 14 residues. Left in the record is the CDR3 DNA by itself, 42 bases read in frame from the first base. TCR beta CDR3 regions were sequenced from DNA using the immunoSEQ Assay. In the source study's methods: T cell density was computed as TCR beta template counts normalized to usable DNA estimated by amplifying housekeeping genes. The preseqR package was used to estimate richness by extrapolating to 400,000 templates for PBMC samples and to 120,000 templates for tissue samples. Clonality was calculated as one minus Pielou's evenness. To identify tissue-enriched TCRs, differential abundance testing was run on productive amino-acid clonotypes with a minimum total count of 5 and an alpha of 0.1. The Jaccard Index and the Morisita Overlap Index were used to quantify repertoire overlap between compartments. GLIPH grouped TCR beta CDR3s together with public tetramer-defined viral CDR3s, and a viral motif had to include at least three viral sequences and show V-gene enrichment. The source is immuneACCESS, and TCRdb retained only in-frame sequences with V and J called. Part of the clones is not carried over; for the studies checked, unresolved V genes explain less than half of this, and the remainder is unexplained. The V and J calls and clone size come from that table; D and trimming were worked out from the DNA. Counted in this sample were about 52,000 clones; more than 85% of them appeared once. The ten biggest clones cover about a sixth of the sample.

The paper as a whole reports these results and caveats: Uninvolved tumor-adjacent lung showed the highest T cell clonality, higher than tumor, which suggests more focused antigenic responses in the uninvolved tumor-adjacent lung. Higher blood T cell density associated with longer overall survival, while higher adjacent-lung clonality associated with shorter survival. Because multi-region sequencing of the tumors was not done, intratumor heterogeneity could not be ruled out. Because the study design was exploratory, TCR variables were selected using unadjusted p-values without false-discovery rate correction. A median of approximately 50 of the top 100 tumor clones turned up in the paired uninvolved adjacent lung, and 25 to 30 of those clones also ranked among the top 100 of that same adjacent lung.

This receptor was obtained from a female donor with stage II lung adenocarcinoma. Source: PBMCs, taken before any cancer treatment. The chain is encoded by TRBV6-5 joined to TRBJ1-6, and the D gene may be TRBD1, 5 bases matching. CDR3 protein: CASSYATGHSPLHF. The DNA reads TGTGCCAGCAGTTACGCGACGGGACATTCACCCCTCCACTTT.